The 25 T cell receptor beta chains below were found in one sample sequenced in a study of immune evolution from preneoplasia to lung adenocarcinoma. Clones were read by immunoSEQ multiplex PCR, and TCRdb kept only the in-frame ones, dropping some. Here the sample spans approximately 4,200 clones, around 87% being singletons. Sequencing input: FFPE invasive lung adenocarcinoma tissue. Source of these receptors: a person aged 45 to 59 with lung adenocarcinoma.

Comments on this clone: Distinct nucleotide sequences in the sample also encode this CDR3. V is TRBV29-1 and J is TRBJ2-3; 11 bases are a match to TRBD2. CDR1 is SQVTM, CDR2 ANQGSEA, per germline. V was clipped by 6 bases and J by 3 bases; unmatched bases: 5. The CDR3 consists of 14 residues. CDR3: CSVISGRGTDTQYF. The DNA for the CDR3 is TGCAGCGTCATTAGCGGGAGGGGGACAGATACGCAGTATTTT.

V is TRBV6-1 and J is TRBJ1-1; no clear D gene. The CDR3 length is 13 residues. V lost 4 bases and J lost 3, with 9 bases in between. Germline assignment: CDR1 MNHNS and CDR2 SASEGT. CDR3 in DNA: TGTGCCAGCAGTGTTGGAGGGTACACTGAAGCTTTCTTT. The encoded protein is CASSVGGYTEAFF.

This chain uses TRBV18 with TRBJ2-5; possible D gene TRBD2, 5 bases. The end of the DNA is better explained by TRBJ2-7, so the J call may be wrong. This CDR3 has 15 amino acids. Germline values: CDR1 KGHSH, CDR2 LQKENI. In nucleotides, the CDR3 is TGTGCCAGCTCCCGCGAAGGACTGGGCGAGAACGAGCAGTACTTC. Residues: CASSREGLGENEQYF.

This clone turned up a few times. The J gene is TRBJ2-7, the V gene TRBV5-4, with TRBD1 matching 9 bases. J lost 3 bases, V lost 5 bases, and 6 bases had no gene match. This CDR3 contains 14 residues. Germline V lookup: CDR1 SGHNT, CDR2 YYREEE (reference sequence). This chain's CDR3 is CASRPDRGDYEQYF. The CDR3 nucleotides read TGTGCCAGCAGGCCTGACAGGGGGGACTACGAGCAGTACTTC.

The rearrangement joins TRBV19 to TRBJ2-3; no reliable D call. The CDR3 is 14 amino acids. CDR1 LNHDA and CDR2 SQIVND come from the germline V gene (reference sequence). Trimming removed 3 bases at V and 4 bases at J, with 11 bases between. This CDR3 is CASSIVSEPDTQYF. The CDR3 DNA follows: TGTGCCAGTAGTATTGTGTCAGAACCAGATACGCAGTATTTT.

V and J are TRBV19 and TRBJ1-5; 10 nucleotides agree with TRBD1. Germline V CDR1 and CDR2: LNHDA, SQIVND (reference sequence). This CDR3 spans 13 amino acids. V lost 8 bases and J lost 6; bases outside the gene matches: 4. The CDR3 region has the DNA TGTGCCAGTCAAAGGGACAGGGGTCAGCCCCAGCATTTT. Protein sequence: CASQRDRGQPQHF.

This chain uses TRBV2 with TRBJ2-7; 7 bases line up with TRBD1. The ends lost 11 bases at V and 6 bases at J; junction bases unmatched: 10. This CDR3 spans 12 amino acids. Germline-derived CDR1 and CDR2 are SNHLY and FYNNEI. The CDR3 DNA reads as TGTGCCGGAGACAGGGACGGTGGCGAGCAGTACTTC. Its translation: CAGDRDGGEQYF. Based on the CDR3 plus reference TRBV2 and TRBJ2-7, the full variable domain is EPEVTQTPSHQVTQMGQEVILRCVPISNHLYFYWYRQILGQKVEFLVSFYNNEISEKSEIFDDQFSVERPDGSNFTLKIRSTKLEDSAMYFCAGDRDGGEQYFGPGTRLTVT.

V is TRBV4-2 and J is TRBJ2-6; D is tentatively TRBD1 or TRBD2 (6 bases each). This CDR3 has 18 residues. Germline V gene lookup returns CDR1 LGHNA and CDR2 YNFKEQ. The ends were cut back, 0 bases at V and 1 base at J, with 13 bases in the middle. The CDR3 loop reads CASSQDGGRKSGANVLTF. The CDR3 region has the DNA TGTGCCAGCAGCCAAGATGGGGGGCGCAAATCTGGGGCCAACGTCCTGACTTTC.

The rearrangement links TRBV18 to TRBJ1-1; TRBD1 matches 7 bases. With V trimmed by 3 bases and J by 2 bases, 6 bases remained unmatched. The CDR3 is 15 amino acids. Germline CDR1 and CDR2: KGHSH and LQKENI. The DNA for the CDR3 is TGTGCCAGCTCACCGAGGGACAGTCGAAACACTGAAGCTTTCTTT. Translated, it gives CASSPRDSRNTEAFF.

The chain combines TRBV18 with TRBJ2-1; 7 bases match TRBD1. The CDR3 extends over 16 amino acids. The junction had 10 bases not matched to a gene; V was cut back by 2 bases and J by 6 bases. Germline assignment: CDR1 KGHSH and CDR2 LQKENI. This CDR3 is CASSPATGKGANEQFF. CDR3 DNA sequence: TGTGCCAGCTCACCAGCGACAGGGAAGGGAGCCAATGAGCAGTTCTTC.

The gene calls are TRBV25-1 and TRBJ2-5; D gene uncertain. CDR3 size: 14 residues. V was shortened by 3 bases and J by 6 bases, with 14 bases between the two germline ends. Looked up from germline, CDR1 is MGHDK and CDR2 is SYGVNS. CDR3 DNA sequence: TGTGCCAGCAGTGAGGGCAGGCTGGGGAAGACCCAGTACTTC. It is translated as CASSEGRLGKTQYF.

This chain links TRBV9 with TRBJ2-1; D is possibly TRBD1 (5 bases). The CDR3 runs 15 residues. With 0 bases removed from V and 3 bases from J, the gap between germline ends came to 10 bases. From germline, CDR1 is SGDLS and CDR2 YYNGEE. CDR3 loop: CASSVEPGFYNEQFF. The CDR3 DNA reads TGTGCCAGCAGCGTAGAGCCAGGGTTCTACAATGAGCAGTTCTTC.

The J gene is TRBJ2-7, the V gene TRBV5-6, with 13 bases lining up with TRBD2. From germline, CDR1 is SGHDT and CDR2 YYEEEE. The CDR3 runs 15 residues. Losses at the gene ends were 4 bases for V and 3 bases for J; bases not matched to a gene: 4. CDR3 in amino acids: CASSAGLAGIYEQYF. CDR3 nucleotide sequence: TGTGCCAGCAGCGCGGGACTAGCGGGGATCTACGAGCAGTACTTC.

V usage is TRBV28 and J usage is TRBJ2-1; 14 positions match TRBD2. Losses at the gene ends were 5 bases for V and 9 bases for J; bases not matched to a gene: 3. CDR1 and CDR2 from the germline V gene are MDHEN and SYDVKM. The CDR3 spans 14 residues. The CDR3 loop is CASSRGLAGGEQFF. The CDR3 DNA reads TGTGCCAGCAGTCGAGGACTAGCGGGAGGTGAGCAGTTCTTC.

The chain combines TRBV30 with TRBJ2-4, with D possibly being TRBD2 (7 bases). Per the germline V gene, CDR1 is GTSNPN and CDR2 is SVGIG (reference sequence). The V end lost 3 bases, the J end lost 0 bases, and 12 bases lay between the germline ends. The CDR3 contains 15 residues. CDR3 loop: CAWRGGALAKNIQYF. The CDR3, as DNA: TGTGCCTGGAGAGGGGGGGCACTAGCCAAAAACATTCAGTACTTC.

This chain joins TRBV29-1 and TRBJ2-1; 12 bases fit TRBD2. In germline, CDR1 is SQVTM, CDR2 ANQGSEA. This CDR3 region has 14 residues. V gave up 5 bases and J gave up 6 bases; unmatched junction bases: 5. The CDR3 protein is CSVSLAGGGNEQFF. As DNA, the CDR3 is TGCAGCGTTTCTCTAGCGGGAGGGGGCAATGAGCAGTTCTTC.

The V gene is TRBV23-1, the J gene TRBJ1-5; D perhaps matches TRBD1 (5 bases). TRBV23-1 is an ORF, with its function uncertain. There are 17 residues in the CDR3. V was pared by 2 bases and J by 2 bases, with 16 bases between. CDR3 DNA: TGCGCCAGCAGTCAAGACAGATCGGGGCATGGCAATCAGCCCCAGCATTTT. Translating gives CASSQDRSGHGNQPQHF.

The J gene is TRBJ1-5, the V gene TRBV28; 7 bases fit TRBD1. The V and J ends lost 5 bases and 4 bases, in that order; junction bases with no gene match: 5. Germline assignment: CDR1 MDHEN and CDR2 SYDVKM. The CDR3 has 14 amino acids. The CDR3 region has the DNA TGTGCCAGCAGTGCAAAACAGGGGAATCAGCCCCAGCATTTT. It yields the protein CASSAKQGNQPQHF.

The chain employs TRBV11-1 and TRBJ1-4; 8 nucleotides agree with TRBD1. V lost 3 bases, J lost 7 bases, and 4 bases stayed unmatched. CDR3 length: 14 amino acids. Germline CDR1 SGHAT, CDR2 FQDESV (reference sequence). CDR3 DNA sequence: TGTGCCAGCAGCTTCGCAGGGGGCGTTGAAAAACTGTTTTTT. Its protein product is CASSFAGGVEKLFF.

The CDR3 DNA sequence: TGTGCCAGCAGCTTAGGTTCTTCTGGCTCCCCTAGCACAGATACGCAGTATTTT. It codes for CASSLGSSGSPSTDTQYF. The V call is TRBV7-9, the J call TRBJ2-3, with D uncertain. Per germline, CDR1 SEHNR and CDR2 FQNEAQ (reference sequence). V lost 1 base and J lost 0, with 17 bases in between. CDR3 length equals 18 residues.

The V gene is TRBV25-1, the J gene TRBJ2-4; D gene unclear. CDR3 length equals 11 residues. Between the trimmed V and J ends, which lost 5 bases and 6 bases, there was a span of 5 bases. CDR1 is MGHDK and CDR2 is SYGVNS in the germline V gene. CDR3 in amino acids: CASSPGNIQYF. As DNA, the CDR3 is TGTGCCAGCAGTCCAGGAAACATTCAGTACTTC.

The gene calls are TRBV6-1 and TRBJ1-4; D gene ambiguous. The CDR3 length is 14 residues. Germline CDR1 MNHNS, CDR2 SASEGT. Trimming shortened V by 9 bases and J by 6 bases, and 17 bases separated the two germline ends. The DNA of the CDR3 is TGTGCCAGTACGATCGCGGGGTTTGATGAAAAACTGTTTTTT. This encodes CASTIAGFDEKLFF.

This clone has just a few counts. Written as DNA, the CDR3 is TGTGCCAGCAGTCCCGCCAGGGCGAGATACGAGCAGTACTTC. Amino acids: CASSPARARYEQYF. The chain recombines TRBV14 with TRBJ2-7; possible D gene TRBD1, 5 bases. The CDR3 sequence is 14 residues long. The germline CDR1 and CDR2 sequences are SGHDN and FVKESK. Trimming stripped 6 bases from V and 4 bases from J, with 16 bases between.

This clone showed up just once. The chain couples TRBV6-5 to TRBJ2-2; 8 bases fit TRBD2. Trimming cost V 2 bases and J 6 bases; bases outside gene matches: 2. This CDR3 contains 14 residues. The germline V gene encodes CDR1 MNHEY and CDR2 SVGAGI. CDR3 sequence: CASSYDGRAGELFF. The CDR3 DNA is TGTGCCAGCAGTTACGACGGGAGGGCCGGGGAGCTGTTTTTT.

CDR3 coding DNA: TGTGCCAGCGAGGGGGTTGAGCAGTTCTTC. It encodes CASEGVEQFF. This chain joins TRBV2 and TRBJ2-1, with TRBD1 as a possible D gene (6 bases). The CDR3 spans 10 residues. Germline V CDR1 and CDR2: SNHLY, FYNNEI. The germline V and J ends were trimmed by 8 bases and 9 bases, with 8 bases remaining between them.